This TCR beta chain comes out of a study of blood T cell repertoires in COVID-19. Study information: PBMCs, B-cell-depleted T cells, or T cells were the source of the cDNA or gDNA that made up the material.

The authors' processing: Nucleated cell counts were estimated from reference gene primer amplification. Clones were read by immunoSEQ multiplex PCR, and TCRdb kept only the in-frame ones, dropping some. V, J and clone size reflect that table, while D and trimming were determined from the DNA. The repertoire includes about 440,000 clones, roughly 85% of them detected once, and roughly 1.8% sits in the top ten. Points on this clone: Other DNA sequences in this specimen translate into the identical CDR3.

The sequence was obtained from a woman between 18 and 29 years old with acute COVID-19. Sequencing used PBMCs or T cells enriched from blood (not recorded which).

This CDR3 is CASSPGAGNTEAFF. CDR3 nucleotides: TGTGCCAGCTCACCAGGGGCAGGGAACACTGAAGCTTTCTTT. The chain has TRBV18 and TRBJ1-1; D perhaps matches TRBD1 (5 bases). V dropped 2 bases and J dropped 1 base, with 8 bases sitting between them. CDR1 KGHSH and CDR2 LQKENI come from the germline V gene. CDR3 size: 14 residues.